This T cell receptor beta chain emerged from a study of blood T cell repertoires in COVID-19. Only in-frame clones appear in the TCRdb table, and some are missing; sequencing was by immunoSEQ multiplex PCR. Here the sample spans 300,000 or so clones, around 90% being singletons. Looked up from germline, CDR1 is MNHNS and CDR2 is SASEGT. This CDR3 spans 14 amino acids. Trimming removed 3 bases at V and 6 bases at J, with 12 bases between. The TCR was taken from a man between 65 and 85 years old with acute or convalescent COVID-19. The chain couples TRBV6-1 to TRBJ1-5; perhaps TRBD1 as D (6 bases). The specimen sequenced was peripheral blood. CDR3 nucleotide sequence: TGTGCCAGCAGTGACCAGGGGAGAGGTCAGCCCCAGCATTTT. Translation: CASSDQGRGQPQHF.